This T cell receptor beta chain was observed in a study of long-term antiretroviral therapy in people with HIV. Study observations and caveats: Someone took the blood between about 2003 and 2018, maybe while older ART regimens were in use.

Remarks on this clone: Its antigen is not identified.

The CDR3 totals 14 residues. V shed 7 bases and J 2 bases; nucleotides not matched to a gene: 5. Per the germline V gene, CDR1 is SGHDT and CDR2 is YYEEEE. Assay version v3.0 of immunoSEQ was used, and it was run at survey level. Method: immunoSEQ multiplex PCR; TCRdb's copy keeps in-frame clones and lacks some. The profile shows some 30,000 clones, 94% of them singletons. This receptor was taken from a man between 50 and 59 years old with HIV. The genes are TRBV5-6 and TRBJ1-4, with 7 positions matching TRBD1. The sample in question was unsorted PBMCs, obtained approximately 7.4 years after starting antiretroviral therapy. The CDR3 is CASGKTGTNEKLFF. The CDR3 DNA is TGTGCCAGCGGAAAGACAGGGACTAATGAAAAACTGTTTTTT. The full variable domain, completed using reference TRBV5-6 and TRBJ1-4, is DAGVTQSPTHLIKTRGQQVTLRCSPKSGHDTVSWYQQALGQGPQFIFQYYEEEERQRGNFPDRFSGHQFPNYSSELNVNALLLGDSALYLCASGKTGTNEKLFFGSGTQLSVL.